These 32 T cell receptor beta chains originate from one sample sequenced in a study of blood T cell repertoires in COVID-19 (dated by TCRdb to 2019 to 2021). The library was prepared using the immunoSEQ multiplex PCR assay. What TCRdb holds here is the immuneACCESS table cut down to in-frame rearrangements. Part of the clones is not present; checked against another copy, under half of the missing clones reflect an unresolved V gene, and the others are unexplained. The sample records about 310,000 clones, roughly 84% of which are singletons. 1% of the sample is taken by the ten largest. Material: peripheral blood. The source is a man aged 50-59 years with active or convalescent COVID-19.

This rearrangement joins TRBV10-3 to TRBJ2-1; 8 nucleotides match TRBD2. Losses at the gene ends were 8 bases for V and 6 bases for J; bases not matched to a gene: 6. Germline V gene data show CDR1 as ENHRY and CDR2 as SYGVKD. The CDR3 covers 13 residues. CDR3 in DNA: TGTGCCATCGCGGGACTAGAGTCCAATGAGCAGTTCTTC. Its translation is CAIAGLESNEQFF.

A few counts support this clone. One end of the junction fails to match germline, which may point to a read error. The gene calls are TRBV28 and TRBJ1-6; D might be TRBD1 (6 bases). Germline CDR1 is MDHEN and CDR2 is SYDVKM. This CDR3 comprises 11 residues. CDR3 residues: CASGRDTFTRF. The CDR3 DNA is TGTGCCAGCGGCCGGGACACCTTCACCCGATTT.

CDR3 sequence (DNA): TGTGCCAGCAGCCAAGATAGGGAGGAGGGGCCGGACTACAATGAGCAGTTCTTC. Its translation is CASSQDREEGPDYNEQFF. The chain carries TRBV3-1 (or the pseudogene TRBV3-2) and TRBJ2-1; a weak D match, TRBD2 (6 bases). The CDR3 is made up of 18 amino acids. The V end was cut by 0 bases, the J end by 3 bases, with 18 bases between. Germline V gives CDR1 LGHDT, CDR2 YNNKEL (reference sequence).

This clone was seen only a few times. The gene calls are TRBV6-6 and TRBJ1-6; D is perhaps TRBD1 (5 bases). The length of the CDR3 is 14 residues. With 0 bases removed from V and 5 bases from J, the gap between germline ends came to 5 bases. Germline CDR1 and CDR2: MNHNY and SVGAGI (reference sequence). The CDR3 protein is CASSYSGDNSPLHF. CDR3 coding DNA: TGTGCCAGCAGTTACTCAGGGGATAATTCACCCCTCCACTTT.

This chain uses TRBV19 with TRBJ1-2; weak D call: TRBD1 (6 bases). V was trimmed by 9 bases and J by 6 bases, leaving 17 bases between them. The germline V gene encodes CDR1 LNHDA and CDR2 SQIVND (reference sequence). There are 13 residues in the CDR3. The CDR3 reads CASEPPDRDGYTF. DNA for the CDR3: TGTGCCAGCGAACCCCCGGACAGAGATGGCTACACCTTC.

J is TRBJ2-1 and V is TRBV6-1; unclear D gene. Germline V CDR1 and CDR2: MNHNS, SASEGT. V was trimmed by 2 bases and J by 6 bases, leaving 17 bases between them. The CDR3 has 16 residues. The CDR3 is CASSEWARIPSNEQFF. CDR3 nucleotide sequence: TGTGCCAGCAGTGAATGGGCAAGGATACCCTCCAATGAGCAGTTCTTC.

The rearrangement uses TRBV11-2 and TRBJ1-2; D perhaps matches TRBD1 (6 bases). Trimming removed 0 bases at V and 7 bases at J, with 12 bases between. Germline V lookup: CDR1 SGHAT, CDR2 FQNNGV. The CDR3 covers 14 residues. CDR3 sequence: CASSLEAGAGGYTF. The CDR3 nucleotides are TGTGCCAGCAGCTTAGAGGCGGGGGCTGGTGGCTACACCTTC.

The chain combines TRBV14 with TRBJ2-7, with a possible D match to TRBD1 (6 bases). Trimming left V 3 bases short and J 3 bases short, with 15 bases between. The CDR3 length is 15 residues. Germline CDR1 is SGHDN and CDR2 is FVKESK. The CDR3 sequence is CASSQGTTFYYEQYF. CDR3 nucleotides: TGTGCCAGCAGCCAGGGGACAACGTTTTACTACGAGCAGTACTTC. The full variable domain, with the rest looked up from reference TRBV14 and TRBJ2-7, is EAGVTQFPSHSVIEKGQTVTLRCDPISGHDNLYWYRRVMGKEIKFLLHFVKESKQDESGMPNNRFLAERTGGTYSTLKVQPAELEDSGVYFCASSQGTTFYYEQYFGPGTRLTVT.

V gene TRBV11-2 combines with J gene TRBJ1-2, with D unresolved. Germline lookup yields CDR1 SGHAT and CDR2 FQNNGV. Between the trimmed V and J ends, which lost 4 bases and 6 bases, there was a span of 9 bases. The CDR3 runs to 12 residues. CDR3 sequence (DNA): TGTGCCAGCAGCTCCACAGAGCATGGCTACACCTTC. This translates into CASSSTEHGYTF.

This chain connects TRBV30 to TRBJ2-3, with 10 bases lining up with TRBD2. Trimming cost V 0 bases and J 4 bases; bases outside gene matches: 7. Germline CDR1 reads GTSNPN; CDR2 reads SVGIG (reference sequence). This CDR3 is built from 16 residues. CDR3 protein: CAWSVWSGGVADTQYF. In DNA, the CDR3 is TGTGCCTGGAGTGTCTGGAGCGGGGGGGTGGCAGATACGCAGTATTTT.

About this clone: This sample includes further DNA sequences coding for the same CDR3. This rearrangement joins TRBV12-3 or TRBV12-4 to TRBJ2-5, with D unresolved. With 4 bases removed from V and 4 bases from J, the gap between germline ends came to 4 bases. This CDR3 contains 11 residues. CDR3 DNA: TGTGCCAGCAGTTCGGGAGAGACCCAGTACTTC. It translates to CASSSGETQYF.

In nucleotides, the CDR3 is TGTGCCAGCAGTGAAAGAACAGACCAAGAGACCCAGTACTTC. Translated: CASSERTDQETQYF. This sequence joins TRBV2 and TRBJ2-5; D is uncertain. Germline lookup yields CDR1 SNHLY and CDR2 FYNNEI. The CDR3 is 14 residues long. The V end was cut by 2 bases, the J end by 0 bases, with 7 bases between.

V is TRBV5-5 and J is TRBJ2-4; D is perhaps TRBD2 (6 bases). The V gene lost 4 bases and the J gene lost 0 bases, with 11 bases spanning the gap. The CDR3 runs to 15 residues. Germline CDR1 is SGHKS and CDR2 is YYEKEE (reference sequence). CDR3 amino acids: CASSPLGLAKNIQYF. Written as DNA, the CDR3 is TGTGCCAGCAGCCCCCTGGGACTAGCCAAAAACATTCAGTACTTC. Together with reference TRBV5-5 and TRBJ2-4, the CDR3 gives the full variable domain: DAGVTQSPTHLIKTRGQQVTLRCSPISGHKSVSWYQQVLGQGPQFIFQYYEKEERGRGNFPDRFSARQFPNYSSELNVNALLLGDSALYLCASSPLGLAKNIQYFGAGTRLSVL.

The chain has TRBV7-2 and TRBJ1-1; 8 nucleotides agree with TRBD1. The CDR3 consists of 17 residues. V lost 2 bases, J lost 0 bases, and 8 bases stayed unmatched. Germline assignment: CDR1 SGHTA and CDR2 FQGNSA. CDR3 DNA: TGTGCCAGCAGCTTACAGGGGGCGCATGGGCTGAACACTGAAGCTTTCTTT. Translating gives CASSLQGAHGLNTEAFF.

The chain couples TRBV27 to TRBJ2-7, with 8 positions matching TRBD2. This CDR3 is built from 15 residues. Germline trimming cut 9 bases from V and 0 bases from J; bases unmatched to any gene: 10. Germline loops: CDR1 MNHEY, CDR2 SMNVEV (reference sequence). This chain's CDR3 is CARALSGVFSYEQYF. CDR3 DNA sequence: TGTGCCAGGGCCCTTAGCGGGGTATTCTCCTACGAGCAGTACTTC.

For this clone: This sample includes further DNA sequences coding for the same CDR3. The chain links TRBV5-1 to TRBJ1-1; the D gene is possibly TRBD1 (5 bases). This CDR3 contains 14 residues. V dropped 5 bases and J dropped 4 bases, with 15 bases sitting between them. Germline V gene lookup returns CDR1 SGHRS and CDR2 YFSETQ. The CDR3 loop reads CASSLTGGRTEAFF. CDR3 bases: TGCGCCAGCAGTCTTACGGGGGGACGCACTGAAGCTTTCTTT.

The chain uses TRBV7-2 and TRBJ2-7; D ambiguous. Trimming pared 2 bases from V and 3 bases from J, leaving 14 bases between. CDR1 SGHTA and CDR2 FQGNSA come from the germline V gene. The CDR3 sequence is 15 residues long. CDR3 in amino acids: CASSLIIRRSYEQYF. CDR3 DNA sequence: TGTGCCAGCAGCTTAATTATCCGGCGGAGCTACGAGCAGTACTTC.

To note about this clone: A junction boundary mismatches the germline segment, possibly from a read error. The V and J genes are TRBV4-1 and TRBJ2-7, with D possibly matching TRBD2 (6 bases). The CDR3 is 12 residues long. Germline V gene data show CDR1 as MGHRA and CDR2 as YSYEKL. In DNA form, the CDR3 reads TGCGCCAGCAGCCAAGACCTGGCGGGACTCACCTTC. This codes for CASSQDLAGLTF.

Many counts were recorded for this clone. The chain carries TRBV5-4 and TRBJ1-6; no clear D. Trimming took off 4 bases at V and 5 bases at J, with 10 bases between the two ends. Germline CDR1 and CDR2: SGHNT and YYREEE (reference sequence). CDR3 length equals 14 residues. The CDR3 is CASSDKSHNSPLHF. The CDR3 DNA follows: TGTGCCAGCAGCGACAAGAGCCATAATTCACCCCTCCACTTT.

This chain's CDR3 is CASSFDRGHGGTYEQYF. The CDR3 DNA reads as TGTGCCAGCAGCTTCGACAGGGGGCACGGCGGGACCTACGAGCAGTACTTC. The chain couples TRBV7-9 to TRBJ2-7; 10 bases agree with TRBD1. The CDR3 length is 17 residues. CDR1 and CDR2 (germline): SEHNR, FQNEAQ (reference sequence). V dropped 3 bases and J dropped 2; count of bases not matched to a gene: 10. The variable domain in full, with the rest retrieved from reference TRBV7-9 and TRBJ2-7, is DTGVSQNPRHKITKRGQNVTFRCDPISEHNRLYWYRQTLGQGPEFLTYFQNEAQLEKSRLLSDRFSAERPKGSFSTLEIQRTEQGDSAMYLCASSFDRGHGGTYEQYFGPGTRLTVT.

This clone was counted a single time. The rearrangement joins TRBV15 to TRBJ1-2; a possible D gene is TRBD1 (6 bases). The V and J ends lost 2 bases and 7 bases respectively, with 23 bases between them. The CDR3 is 17 amino acids. CDR1 LNHNV and CDR2 YYDKDF come from the germline V gene (reference sequence). This CDR3 is CATSRPRNSRGAPGYTF. CDR3 DNA sequence: TGTGCCACCAGCAGACCACGTAACTCCAGGGGAGCGCCTGGCTACACCTTC.

The V call is TRBV6-2 or TRBV6-3, the J call TRBJ1-5; perhaps TRBD1 as D (6 bases). Trimming shortened V by 4 bases and J by 3 bases, and 13 bases separated the two germline ends. The CDR3 consists of 15 residues. Germline V gene data show CDR1 as MNHEY and CDR2 as SVGEGT. CDR3 loop: CASSSSQGANQPQHF. For the CDR3, the DNA is TGTGCCAGCAGTTCTTCACAGGGTGCCAATCAGCCCCAGCATTTT.

This chain links TRBV29-1 with TRBJ1-2; D uncertain. The CDR3 covers 13 residues. Germline CDR1 and CDR2: SQVTM and ANQGSEA. The V gene lost 4 bases and the J gene lost 0 bases, with 9 bases spanning the gap. CDR3 sequence reads: CSVAGQANYGYTF. The CDR3 DNA reads as TGCAGCGTTGCTGGGCAAGCTAACTATGGCTACACCTTC. The variable domain in full, completed from reference TRBV29-1 and TRBJ1-2, reads SAVISQKPSRDICQRGTSLTIQCQVDSQVTMMFWYRQQPGQSLTLIATANQGSEATYESGFVIDKFPISRPNLTFSTLTVSNMSPEDSSIYLCSVAGQANYGYTFGSGTRLTVV.

The V gene is TRBV14, the J gene TRBJ2-7; the D gene is possibly TRBD1 (5 bases). CDR1 and CDR2 from the germline V gene are SGHDN and FVKESK. The CDR3 totals 15 residues. V was shortened by 2 bases and J by 1 base, with 12 bases between the two germline ends. The CDR3 loop reads CASSQTDGQSYEQYF. The CDR3 DNA is TGTGCCAGCAGCCAAACCGACGGACAATCCTACGAGCAGTACTTC.

The chain links TRBV30 to TRBJ1-5, with a tentative D call TRBD1 (6 bases). Between the trimmed V and J ends, which lost 0 bases and 8 bases, there was a span of 8 bases. Germline assignment: CDR1 GTSNPN and CDR2 SVGIG (reference sequence). The CDR3 consists of 12 residues. CDR3 protein: CAWSVGGEPQHF. CDR3 DNA sequence: TGTGCCTGGAGTGTAGGGGGGGAGCCCCAGCATTTT.

The rearrangement links TRBV7-2 to TRBJ1-2, with no clear D. V dropped 1 base and J dropped 4 bases, with 10 bases sitting between them. Germline V gene sequence: CDR1 SGHTA, CDR2 FQGNSA. The CDR3 has 14 amino acids. The CDR3 coding sequence is TGTGCCAGCAGCTTAGGACGGGAAGGCTATGGCTACACCTTC. This codes for CASSLGREGYGYTF.

This chain connects TRBV5-1 to TRBJ2-7; D possibly corresponds to TRBD2 (5 bases). The V gene's germline CDR1 is SGHRS and CDR2 YFSETQ. V dropped 4 bases and J dropped 4 bases, with 12 bases sitting between them. The CDR3 has 13 residues. This CDR3 is CASSRDREYEQYF. The DNA of the CDR3 is TGCGCCAGCAGCCGGGATAGGGAGTACGAGCAGTACTTC.

Comment on this clone: Germline is not matched at one junction end, which may reflect a read error. The V and J genes are TRBV5-1 and TRBJ2-7, with no clear D. The germline CDR1 and CDR2 sequences are SGHRS and YFSETQ. The CDR3 totals 14 residues. The CDR3 nucleotides are TGCGCCAGCAGCACCGCACTCACCGCCTACGAACAGTACTTC. Its protein product is CASSTALTAYEQYF.

The chain combines TRBV2 with TRBJ2-7; 7 nucleotides line up with TRBD1. The CDR3 runs 14 residues. Trimming took 4 bases from V and 4 from J; bases not matched to a gene: 7. Germline V gives CDR1 SNHLY, CDR2 FYNNEI. CDR3 protein: CASSVQGVQYEQYF. As DNA, the CDR3 is TGTGCCAGCAGTGTGCAGGGGGTCCAATACGAGCAGTACTTC.

The genes are TRBV5-4 and TRBJ1-4, with 10 bases identical to TRBD1. CDR1 and CDR2 from the germline V gene are SGHNT and YYREEE (reference sequence). Losses at the gene ends were 2 bases for V and 8 bases for J; bases not matched to a gene: 6. The CDR3 is made up of 15 amino acids. CDR3 residues: CASSFRQGANEKLFF. The CDR3 DNA is TGTGCCAGCAGCTTCAGACAGGGGGCGAACGAAAAACTGTTTTTT.

This chain links TRBV18 with TRBJ2-2; a weak D match, TRBD2 (6 bases). V lost 3 bases, J lost 1 base, and 12 bases lay in between. In germline, CDR1 is KGHSH, CDR2 LQKENI. CDR3 length: 16 amino acids. CDR3 DNA sequence: TGTGCCAGCTCACCGAGCGGGCGTGAGAACACCGGGGAGCTGTTTTTT. Translation: CASSPSGRENTGELFF.

This clone has only one observation. The chain is built from TRBV12-3 or TRBV12-4 and TRBJ2-1; D perhaps matches TRBD2 (5 bases). Trimming removed 1 base from V and 12 bases from J, with 13 bases in between. The CDR3 totals 13 residues. The DNA for the CDR3 is TGTGCCAGCAGTTTAGGTGACTACGCGGTGCAGTTCTTC. Translated, it gives CASSLGDYAVQFF.